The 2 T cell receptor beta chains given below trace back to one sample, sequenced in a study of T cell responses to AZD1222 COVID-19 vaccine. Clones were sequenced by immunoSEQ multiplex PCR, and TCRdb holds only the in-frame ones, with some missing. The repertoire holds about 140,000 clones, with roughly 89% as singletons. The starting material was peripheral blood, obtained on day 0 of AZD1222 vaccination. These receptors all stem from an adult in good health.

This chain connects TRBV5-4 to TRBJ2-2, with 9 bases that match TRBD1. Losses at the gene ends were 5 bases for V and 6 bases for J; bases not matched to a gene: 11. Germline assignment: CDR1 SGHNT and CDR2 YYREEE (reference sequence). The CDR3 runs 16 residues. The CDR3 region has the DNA TGTGCCAGCAGGCCCGGCGGGACAGGGTACGCCGGGGAGCTGTTTTTT. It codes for CASRPGGTGYAGELFF.

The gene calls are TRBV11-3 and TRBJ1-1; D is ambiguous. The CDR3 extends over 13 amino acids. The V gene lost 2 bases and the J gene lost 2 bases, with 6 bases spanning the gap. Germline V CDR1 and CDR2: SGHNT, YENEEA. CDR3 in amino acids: CASSLRGNTEAFF. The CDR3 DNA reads TGTGCCAGCAGCTTACGAGGTAACACTGAAGCTTTCTTT. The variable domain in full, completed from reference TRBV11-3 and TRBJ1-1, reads EAGVVQSPRYKIIEKKQPVAFWCNPISGHNTLYWYLQNLGQGPELLIRYENEEAVDDSQLPKDRFSAERLKGVDSTLKIQPAELGDSAVYLCASSLRGNTEAFFGQGTRLTVV.